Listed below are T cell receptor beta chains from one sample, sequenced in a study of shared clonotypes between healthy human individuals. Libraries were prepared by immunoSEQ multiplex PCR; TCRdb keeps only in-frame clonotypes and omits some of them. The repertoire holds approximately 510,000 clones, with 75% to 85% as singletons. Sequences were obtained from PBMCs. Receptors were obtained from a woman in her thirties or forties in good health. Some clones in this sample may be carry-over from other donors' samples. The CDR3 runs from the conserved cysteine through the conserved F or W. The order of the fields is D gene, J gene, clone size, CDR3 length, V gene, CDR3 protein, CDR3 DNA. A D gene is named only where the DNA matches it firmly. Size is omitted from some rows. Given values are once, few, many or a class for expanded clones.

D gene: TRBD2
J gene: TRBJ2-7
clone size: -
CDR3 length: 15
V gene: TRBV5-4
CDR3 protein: CASSLVVAGGEEQYF
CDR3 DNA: TGTGCCAGCAGCTTGGTGGTAGCGGGAGGGGAAGAGCAGTACTTC

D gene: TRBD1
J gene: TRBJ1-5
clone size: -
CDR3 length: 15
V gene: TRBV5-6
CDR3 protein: CASSRGGTDNQPQHF
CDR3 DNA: TGTGCCAGCAGCCGCGGCGGGACAGATAATCAGCCCCAGCATTTT

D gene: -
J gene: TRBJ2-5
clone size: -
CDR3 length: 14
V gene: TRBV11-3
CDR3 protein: CASSLGGHTETQYF
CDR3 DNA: TGTGCCAGCAGCTTAGGGGGGCACACAGAGACCCAGTACTTC

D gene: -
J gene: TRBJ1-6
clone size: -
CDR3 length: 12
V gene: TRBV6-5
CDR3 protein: CASSYSTSPLHF
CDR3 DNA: TGTGCCAGCAGTTACTCGACTTCACCCCTCCACTTT

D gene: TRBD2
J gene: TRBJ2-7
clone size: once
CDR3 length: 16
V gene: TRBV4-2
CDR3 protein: CASSQELRTSGNEQYF
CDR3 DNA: TGTGCCAGCAGCCAAGAGTTGCGGACTAGCGGGAACGAGCAGTACTTC

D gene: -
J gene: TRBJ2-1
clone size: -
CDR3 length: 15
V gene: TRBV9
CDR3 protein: CASSSYGTRDNEQFF
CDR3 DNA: TGTGCCAGCAGCTCGTACGGGACTCGGGACAATGAGCAGTTCTTC

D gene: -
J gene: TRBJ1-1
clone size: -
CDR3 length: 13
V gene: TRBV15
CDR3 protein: CATSIPVSSEAFF
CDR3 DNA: TGTGCCACCAGCATCCCCGTTTCGTCTGAAGCTTTCTTT

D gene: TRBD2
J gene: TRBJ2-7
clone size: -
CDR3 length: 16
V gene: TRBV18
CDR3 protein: CASSPPGVAGSYEQYF
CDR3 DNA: TGTGCCAGCTCACCACCGGGGGTAGCGGGATCGTATGAGCAGTACTTC

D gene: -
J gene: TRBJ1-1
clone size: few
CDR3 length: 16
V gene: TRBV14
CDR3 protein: CASSQVSLWAATEAFF
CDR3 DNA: TGTGCCAGCAGCCAAGTATCCTTGTGGGCCGCCACTGAAGCTTTCTTT

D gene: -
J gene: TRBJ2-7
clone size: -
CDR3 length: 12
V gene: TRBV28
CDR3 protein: CASSAGLGEQYF
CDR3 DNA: TGTGCCAGCAGCGCAGGGTTGGGCGAGCAGTACTTC

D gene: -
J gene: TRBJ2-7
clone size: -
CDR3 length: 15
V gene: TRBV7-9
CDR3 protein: CASSLAAGAAYEQYF
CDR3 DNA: TGTGCCAGCAGCTTAGCGGCAGGGGCGGCCTACGAGCAGTACTTC

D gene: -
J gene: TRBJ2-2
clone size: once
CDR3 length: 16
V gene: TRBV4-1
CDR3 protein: CASSHGRFANTGELFF
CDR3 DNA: TGCGCCAGCAGCCATGGACGCTTCGCGAACACCGGGGAGCTGTTTTTT

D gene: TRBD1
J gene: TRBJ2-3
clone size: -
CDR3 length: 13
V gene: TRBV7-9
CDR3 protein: CASSPLARDREYF
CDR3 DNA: TGTGCCAGCAGCCCATTAGCCCGGGACAGGGAATATTTT

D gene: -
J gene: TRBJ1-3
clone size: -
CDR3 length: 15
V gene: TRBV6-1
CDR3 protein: CASRGTGSLQNTIYF
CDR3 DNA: TGTGCCAGCCGTGGTACAGGGAGTCTCCAGAACACCATATATTTT

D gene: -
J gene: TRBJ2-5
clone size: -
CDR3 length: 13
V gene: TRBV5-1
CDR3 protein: CASSLRGAGTQYF
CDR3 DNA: TGCGCCAGCAGCCTACGGGGGGCAGGGACCCAGTACTTC

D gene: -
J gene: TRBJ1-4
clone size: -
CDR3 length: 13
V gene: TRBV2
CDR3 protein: CASSDVNNEKLFF
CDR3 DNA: TGTGCCAGCAGTGACGTAAATAATGAAAAACTGTTTTTT

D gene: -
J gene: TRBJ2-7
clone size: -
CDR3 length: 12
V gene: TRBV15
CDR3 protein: CATSRDTYEQYF
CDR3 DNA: TGTGCCACCAGCAGAGATACCTACGAGCAGTACTTC

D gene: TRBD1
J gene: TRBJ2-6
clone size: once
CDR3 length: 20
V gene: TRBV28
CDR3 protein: CASSSFIRDRVWAGANVLTF
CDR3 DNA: TGTGCCAGCAGTTCATTTATTCGGGACAGGGTTTGGGCAGGGGCCAACGTCCTGACTTTC

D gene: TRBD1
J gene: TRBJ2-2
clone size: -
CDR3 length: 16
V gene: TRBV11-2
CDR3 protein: CASSSNTGANTGELFF
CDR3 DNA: TGTGCCAGCAGCTCCAATACAGGGGCGAACACCGGGGAGCTGTTTTTT

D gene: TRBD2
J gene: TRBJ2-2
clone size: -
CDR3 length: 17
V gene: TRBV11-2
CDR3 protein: CASSRGSGRKGTGELFF
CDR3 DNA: TGTGCCAGCAGCCGGGGGAGCGGGAGGAAGGGTACCGGGGAGCTGTTTTTT

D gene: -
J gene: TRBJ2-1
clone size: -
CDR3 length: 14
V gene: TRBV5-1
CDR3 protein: CASQLGPSDREQFF
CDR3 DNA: TGCGCCAGCCAGCTGGGACCCAGCGACAGGGAGCAGTTCTTC

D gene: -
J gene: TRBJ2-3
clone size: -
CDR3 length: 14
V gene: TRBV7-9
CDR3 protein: CASSLSSSTDTQYF
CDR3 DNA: TGTGCCAGCAGCTTAAGCTCTAGCACAGATACGCAGTATTTT

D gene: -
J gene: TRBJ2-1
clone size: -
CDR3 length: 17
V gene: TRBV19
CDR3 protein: CASSIRAGTSSGNEQFF
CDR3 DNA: TGTGCCAGTAGTATAAGGGCGGGGACAAGCTCCGGCAATGAGCAGTTCTTC

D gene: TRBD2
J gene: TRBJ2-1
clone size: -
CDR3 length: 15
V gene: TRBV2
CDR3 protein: CASSGLAGLYNEQFF
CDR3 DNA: TGTGCCAGCAGTGGACTAGCGGGGCTCTACAATGAGCAGTTCTTC

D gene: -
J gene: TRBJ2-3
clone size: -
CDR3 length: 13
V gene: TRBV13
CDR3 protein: CASSPPATDTQYF
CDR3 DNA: TGTGCCAGCAGCCCGCCGGCTACAGATACGCAGTATTTT

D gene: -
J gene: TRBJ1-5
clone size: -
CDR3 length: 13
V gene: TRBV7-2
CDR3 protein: CASSLDGLQPQHF
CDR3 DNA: TGTGCCAGCAGCTTAGACGGTTTGCAGCCCCAGCATTTT

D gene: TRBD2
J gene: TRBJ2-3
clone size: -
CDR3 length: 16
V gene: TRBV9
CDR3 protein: CASSASGGGRTDTQYF
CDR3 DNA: TGTGCCAGCAGCGCTAGCGGGGGAGGGAGAACAGATACGCAGTATTTT

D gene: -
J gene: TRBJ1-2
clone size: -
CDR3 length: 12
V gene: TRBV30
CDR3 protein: CAWKGEDYGYTF
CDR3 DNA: TGTGCCTGGAAGGGGGAGGACTATGGCTACACCTTC